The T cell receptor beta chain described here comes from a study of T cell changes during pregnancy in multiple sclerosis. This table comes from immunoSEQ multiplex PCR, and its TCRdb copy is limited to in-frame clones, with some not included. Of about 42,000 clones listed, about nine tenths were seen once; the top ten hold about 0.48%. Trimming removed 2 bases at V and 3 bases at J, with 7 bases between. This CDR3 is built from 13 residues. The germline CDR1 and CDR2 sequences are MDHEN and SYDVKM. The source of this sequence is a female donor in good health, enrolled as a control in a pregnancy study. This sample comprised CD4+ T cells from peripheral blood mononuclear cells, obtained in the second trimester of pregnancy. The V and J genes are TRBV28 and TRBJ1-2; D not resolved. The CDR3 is CASSLGPHYGYTF. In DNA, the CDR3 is TGTGCCAGCAGTTTAGGGCCACACTATGGCTACACCTTC.